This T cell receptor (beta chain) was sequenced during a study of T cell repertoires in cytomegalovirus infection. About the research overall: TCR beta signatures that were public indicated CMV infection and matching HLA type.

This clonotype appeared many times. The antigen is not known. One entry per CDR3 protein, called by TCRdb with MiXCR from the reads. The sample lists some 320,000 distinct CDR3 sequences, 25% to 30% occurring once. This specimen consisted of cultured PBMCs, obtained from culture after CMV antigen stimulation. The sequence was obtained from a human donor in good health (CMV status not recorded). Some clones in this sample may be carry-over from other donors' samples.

The CDR3 DNA reads as TGTGCCAGCAGCCGTACTGGCACTGAAGCTTTCTTT. It codes for CASSRTGTEAFF. This chain uses TRBV7-8 with TRBJ1-1; no firm D call. V was clipped by 5 bases and J by 4 bases, with 8 bases between them. CDR3 length: 12 amino acids. Germline loops: CDR1 SGHVS, CDR2 FQNEAQ.